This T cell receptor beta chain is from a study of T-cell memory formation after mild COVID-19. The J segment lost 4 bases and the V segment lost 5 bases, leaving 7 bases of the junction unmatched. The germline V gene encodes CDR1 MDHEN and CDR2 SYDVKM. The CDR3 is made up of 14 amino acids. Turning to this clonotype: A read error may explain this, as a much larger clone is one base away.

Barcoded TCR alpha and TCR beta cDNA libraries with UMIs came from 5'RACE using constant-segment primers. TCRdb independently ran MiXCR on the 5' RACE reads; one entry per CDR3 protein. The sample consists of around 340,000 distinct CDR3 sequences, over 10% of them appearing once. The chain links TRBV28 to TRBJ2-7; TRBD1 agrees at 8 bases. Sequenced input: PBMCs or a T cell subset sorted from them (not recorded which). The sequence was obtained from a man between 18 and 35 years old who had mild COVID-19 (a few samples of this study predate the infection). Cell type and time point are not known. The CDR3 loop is CASSVTGDPYEQYV. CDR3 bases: TGTGCCAGCAGTGTGACAGGGGACCCGTACGAGCAGTACGTC.